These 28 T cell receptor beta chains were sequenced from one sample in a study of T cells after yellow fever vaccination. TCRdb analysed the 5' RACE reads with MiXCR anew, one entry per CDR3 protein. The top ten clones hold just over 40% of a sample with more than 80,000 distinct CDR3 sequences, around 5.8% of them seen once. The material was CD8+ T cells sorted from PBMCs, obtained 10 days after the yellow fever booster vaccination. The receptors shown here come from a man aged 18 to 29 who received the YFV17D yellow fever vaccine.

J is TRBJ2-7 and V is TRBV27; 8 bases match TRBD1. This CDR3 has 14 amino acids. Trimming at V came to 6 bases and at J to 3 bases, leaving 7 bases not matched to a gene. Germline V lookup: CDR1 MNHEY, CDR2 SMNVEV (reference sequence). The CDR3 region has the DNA TGTGCCAGCAGCTATGGACAGGGTCTCTACGAGCAGTACTTC. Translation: CASSYGQGLYEQYF.

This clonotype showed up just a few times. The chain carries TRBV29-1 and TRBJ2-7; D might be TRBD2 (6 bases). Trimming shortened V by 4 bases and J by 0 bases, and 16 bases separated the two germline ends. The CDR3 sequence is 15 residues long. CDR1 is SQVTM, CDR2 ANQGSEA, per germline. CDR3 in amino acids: CSVGASGLNSYEQYV. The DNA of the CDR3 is TGCAGCGTTGGGGCCAGCGGGCTTAACTCCTACGAGCAGTACGTC.

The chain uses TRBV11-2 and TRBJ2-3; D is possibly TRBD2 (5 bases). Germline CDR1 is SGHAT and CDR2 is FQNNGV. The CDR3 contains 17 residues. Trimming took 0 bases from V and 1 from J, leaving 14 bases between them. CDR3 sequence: CASSLELSRGCTDTQYF. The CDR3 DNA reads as TGTGCCAGCAGCTTAGAGCTCAGTCGCGGGTGCACAGATACGCAGTATTTT. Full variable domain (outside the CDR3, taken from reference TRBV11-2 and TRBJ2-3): EAGVAQSPRYKIIEKRQSVAFWCNPISGHATLYWYQQILGQGPKLLIQFQNNGVVDDSQLPKDRFSAERLKGVDSTLKIQPAKLEDSAVYLCASSLELSRGCTDTQYFGPGTRLTVL.

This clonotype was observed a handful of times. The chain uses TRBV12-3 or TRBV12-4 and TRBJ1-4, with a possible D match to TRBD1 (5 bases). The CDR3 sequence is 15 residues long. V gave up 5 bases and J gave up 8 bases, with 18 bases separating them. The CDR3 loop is CASSLSVAGTEKLFF. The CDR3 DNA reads TGTGCCAGCAGTCTTAGTGTGGCAGGGACGGAAAAACTGTTTTTT.

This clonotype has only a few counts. The CDR3 loop reads CASRATGWTEAFF. The CDR3 bases are TGTGCCAGTAGAGCCACAGGGTGGACTGAAGCTTTCTTT. The genes are TRBV19 and TRBJ1-1; D is perhaps TRBD1 (6 bases). V lost 6 bases and J lost 5, with 13 bases in between. Germline loops: CDR1 LNHDA, CDR2 SQIVND (reference sequence). The length of the CDR3 is 13 residues.

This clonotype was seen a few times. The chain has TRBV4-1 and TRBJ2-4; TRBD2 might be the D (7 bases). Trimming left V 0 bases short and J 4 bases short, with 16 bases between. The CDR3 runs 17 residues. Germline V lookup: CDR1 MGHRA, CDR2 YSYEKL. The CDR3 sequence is CASSQDSGGGMKNIQYF. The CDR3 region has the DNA TGCGCCAGCAGCCAAGACTCTGGGGGGGGCATGAAAAACATTCAGTACTTC.

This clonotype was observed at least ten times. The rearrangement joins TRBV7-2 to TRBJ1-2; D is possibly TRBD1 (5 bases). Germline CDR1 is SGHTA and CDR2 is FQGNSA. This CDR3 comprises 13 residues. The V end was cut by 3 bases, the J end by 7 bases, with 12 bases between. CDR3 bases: TGTGCCAGCAGCTTCCAGGGAGTCGGTGGCTACACCTTC. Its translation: CASSFQGVGGYTF.

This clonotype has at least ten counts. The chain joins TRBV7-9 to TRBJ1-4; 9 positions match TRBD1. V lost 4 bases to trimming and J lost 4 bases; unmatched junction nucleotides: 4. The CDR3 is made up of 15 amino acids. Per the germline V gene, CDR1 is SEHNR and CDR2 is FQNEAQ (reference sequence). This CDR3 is CASSSLTGGNEKLFF. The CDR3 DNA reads TGTGCCAGCAGCTCCTTGACAGGGGGTAATGAAAAACTGTTTTTT.

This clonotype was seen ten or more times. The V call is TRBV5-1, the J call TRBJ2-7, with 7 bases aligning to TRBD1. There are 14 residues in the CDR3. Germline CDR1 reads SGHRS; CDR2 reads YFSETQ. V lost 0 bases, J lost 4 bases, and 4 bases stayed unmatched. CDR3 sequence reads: CASSLAAGGYEQYV. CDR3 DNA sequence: TGCGCCAGCAGCTTGGCGGCAGGGGGATACGAGCAGTACGTC.

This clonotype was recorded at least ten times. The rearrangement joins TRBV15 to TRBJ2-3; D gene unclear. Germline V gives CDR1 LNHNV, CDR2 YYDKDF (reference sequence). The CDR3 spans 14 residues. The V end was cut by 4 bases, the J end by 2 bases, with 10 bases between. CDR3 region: CATSTATITDTQYF. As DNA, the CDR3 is TGTGCCACCAGCACGGCTACGATCACAGATACGCAGTATTTT.

The chain's CDR3 is CASSLSGRIDTEAFF. The CDR3 DNA follows: TGTGCCAGCAGTTTATCTGGGCGTATAGACACTGAAGCTTTCTTT. The chain recombines TRBV12-3 or TRBV12-4 with TRBJ1-1, with D hard to call. The CDR3 is made up of 15 amino acids. V was pared by 2 bases and J by 3 bases, with 13 bases between.

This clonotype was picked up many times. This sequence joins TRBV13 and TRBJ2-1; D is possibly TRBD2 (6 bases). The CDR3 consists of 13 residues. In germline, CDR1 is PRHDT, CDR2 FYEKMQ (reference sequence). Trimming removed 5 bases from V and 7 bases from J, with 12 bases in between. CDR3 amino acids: CASSQTGRNEQFF. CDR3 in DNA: TGTGCCAGCAGCCAAACGGGGAGGAATGAGCAGTTCTTC.

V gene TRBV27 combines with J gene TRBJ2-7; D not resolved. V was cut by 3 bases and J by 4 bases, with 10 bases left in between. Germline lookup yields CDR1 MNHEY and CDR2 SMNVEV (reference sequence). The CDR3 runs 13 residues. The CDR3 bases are TGTGCCAGCAGTTTGTTTCCGACGTACGAGCAGTACTTC. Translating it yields CASSLFPTYEQYF.

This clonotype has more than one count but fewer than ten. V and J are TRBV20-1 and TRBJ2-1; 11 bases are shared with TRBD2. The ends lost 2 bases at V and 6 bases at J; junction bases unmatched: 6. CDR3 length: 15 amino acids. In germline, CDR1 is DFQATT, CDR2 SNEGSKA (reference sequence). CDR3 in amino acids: CSARISGGAGNEQFF. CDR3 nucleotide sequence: TGCAGTGCTAGAATTAGCGGGGGGGCAGGCAATGAGCAGTTCTTC.

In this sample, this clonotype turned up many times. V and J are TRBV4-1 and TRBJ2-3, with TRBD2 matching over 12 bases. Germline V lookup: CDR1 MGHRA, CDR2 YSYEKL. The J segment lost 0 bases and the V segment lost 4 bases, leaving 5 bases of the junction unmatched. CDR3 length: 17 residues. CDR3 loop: CASSPSLAGGSTDTQYF. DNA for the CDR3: TGCGCCAGCAGCCCCTCACTAGCGGGGGGCAGCACAGATACGCAGTATTTT.

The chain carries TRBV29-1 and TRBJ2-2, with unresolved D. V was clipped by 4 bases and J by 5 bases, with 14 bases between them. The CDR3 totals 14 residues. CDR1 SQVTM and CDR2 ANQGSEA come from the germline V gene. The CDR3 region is CSVGERRNTGELFF. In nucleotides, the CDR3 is TGCAGCGTTGGGGAAAGACGGAATACCGGGGAGCTGTTTTTT.

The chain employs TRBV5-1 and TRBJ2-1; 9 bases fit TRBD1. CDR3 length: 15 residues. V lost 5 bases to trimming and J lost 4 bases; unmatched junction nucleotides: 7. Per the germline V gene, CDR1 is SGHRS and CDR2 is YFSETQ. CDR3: CASRAGTGRYNEQFF. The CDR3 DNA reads TGCGCCAGCAGGGCCGGGACAGGGAGATACAATGAGCAGTTCTTC. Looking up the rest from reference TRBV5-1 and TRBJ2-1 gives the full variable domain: KAGVTQTPRYLIKTRGQQVTLSCSPISGHRSVSWYQQTPGQGLQFLFEYFSETQRNKGNFPGRFSGRQFSNSRSEMNVSTLELGDSALYLCASRAGTGRYNEQFFGPGTRLTVL.

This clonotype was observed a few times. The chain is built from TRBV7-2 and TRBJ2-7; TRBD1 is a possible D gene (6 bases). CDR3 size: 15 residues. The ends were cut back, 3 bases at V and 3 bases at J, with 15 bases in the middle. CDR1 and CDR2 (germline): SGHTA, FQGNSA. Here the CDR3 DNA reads TGTGCCAGCAGCTTGAACAGGGTCCGCATCTACGAGCAGTACGTC. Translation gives CASSLNRVRIYEQYV.

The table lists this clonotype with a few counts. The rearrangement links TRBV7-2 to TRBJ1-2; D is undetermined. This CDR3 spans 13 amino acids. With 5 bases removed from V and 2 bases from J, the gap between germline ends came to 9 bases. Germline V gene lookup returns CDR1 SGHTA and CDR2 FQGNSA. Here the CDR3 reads CASSEGNNYGYTF. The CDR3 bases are TGTGCCAGCAGCGAGGGAAACAACTATGGCTACACCTTC.

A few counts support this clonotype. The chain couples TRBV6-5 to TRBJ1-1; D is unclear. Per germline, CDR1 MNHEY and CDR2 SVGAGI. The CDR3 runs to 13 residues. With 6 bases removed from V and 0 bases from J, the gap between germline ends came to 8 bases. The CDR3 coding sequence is TGTGCCAGCAGCGGACTCATGAACACTGAAGCTTTCTTT. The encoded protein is CASSGLMNTEAFF.

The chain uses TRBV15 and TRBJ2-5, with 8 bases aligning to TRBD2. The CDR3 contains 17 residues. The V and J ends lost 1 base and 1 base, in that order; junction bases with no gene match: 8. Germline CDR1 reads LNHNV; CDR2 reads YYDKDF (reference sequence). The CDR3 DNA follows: TGTGCCACCAGCAGAGGCGTGCCGCGGGGGGTCCAAGAGACCCAGTACTTC. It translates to CATSRGVPRGVQETQYF.

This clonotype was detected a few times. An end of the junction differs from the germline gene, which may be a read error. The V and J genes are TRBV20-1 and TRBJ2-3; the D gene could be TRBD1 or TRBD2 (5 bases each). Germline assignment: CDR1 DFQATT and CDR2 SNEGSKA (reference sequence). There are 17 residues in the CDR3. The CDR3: CRGEGPRTQPYTDTQYF. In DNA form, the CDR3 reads TGTAGAGGAGAGGGGCCCAGAACCCAACCGTACACAGATACGCAGTATTTT.

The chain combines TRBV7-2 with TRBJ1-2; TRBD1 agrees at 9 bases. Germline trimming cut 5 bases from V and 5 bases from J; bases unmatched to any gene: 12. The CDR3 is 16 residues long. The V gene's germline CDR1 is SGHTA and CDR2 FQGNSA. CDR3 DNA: TGTGCCAGCAGCCCAGCCGGGACAGGGAAGAGGTATGGCTACACCTTC. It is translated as CASSPAGTGKRYGYTF.

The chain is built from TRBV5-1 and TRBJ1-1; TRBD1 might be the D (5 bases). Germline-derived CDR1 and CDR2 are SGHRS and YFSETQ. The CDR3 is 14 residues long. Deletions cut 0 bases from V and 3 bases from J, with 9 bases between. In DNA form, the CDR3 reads TGCGCCAGCAGCTTGGGTACAGGTGACACTGAAGCTTTCTTT. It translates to CASSLGTGDTEAFF.

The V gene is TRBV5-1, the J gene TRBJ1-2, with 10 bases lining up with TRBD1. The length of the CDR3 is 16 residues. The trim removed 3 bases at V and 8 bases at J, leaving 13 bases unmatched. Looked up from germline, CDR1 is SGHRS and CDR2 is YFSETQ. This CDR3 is CASSSGDRGLWKGYTF. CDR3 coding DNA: TGCGCCAGCAGCTCTGGGGACAGGGGCCTTTGGAAGGGCTACACCTTC.

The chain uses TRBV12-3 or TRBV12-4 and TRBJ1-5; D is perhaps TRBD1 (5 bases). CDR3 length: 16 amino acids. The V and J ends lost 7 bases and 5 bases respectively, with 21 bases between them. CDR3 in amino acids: CASTTSRAGGDQPQHF. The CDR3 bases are TGTGCCAGCACCACCTCTAGGGCGGGGGGGGATCAGCCCCAGCATTTT.

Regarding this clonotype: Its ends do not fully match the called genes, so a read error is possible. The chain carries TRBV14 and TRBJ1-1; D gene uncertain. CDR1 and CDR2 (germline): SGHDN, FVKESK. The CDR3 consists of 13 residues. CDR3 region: CASSQDSCTGAFF. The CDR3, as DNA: TGTGCCAGCAGCCAAGATTCCTGCACTGGAGCTTTCTTT.

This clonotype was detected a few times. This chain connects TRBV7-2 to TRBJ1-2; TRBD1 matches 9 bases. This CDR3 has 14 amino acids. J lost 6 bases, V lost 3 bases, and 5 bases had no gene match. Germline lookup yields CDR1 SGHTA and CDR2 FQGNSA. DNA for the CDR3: TGTGCCAGCAGCTTCCCCGGGACAGGGAATGGCTACACCTTC. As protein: CASSFPGTGNGYTF.